The T cell receptor (beta chain) described here comes from a study of human T cells and chemical hapten exposure. Study overall: Slight differences in pooled library volume were the main source of varying TCR yields across samples.

Germline trimming cut 1 base from V and 7 bases from J; bases unmatched to any gene: 11. The germline V gene encodes CDR1 DFQATT and CDR2 SNEGSKA (reference sequence). The CDR3 covers 15 residues. A few counts support this clonotype. What it binds is unknown. The library attached unique molecular identifiers to individual cDNA molecules. Original analysis: With a range of 23,224 to 690,600, the median per sample was roughly 95,000 TCRs. In TCRdb, the 5' RACE reads were re-called with MiXCR into one record per CDR3 protein. The V and J calls come from TCRdb's annotation, not from the publication. This sample has tens of thousands of distinct CDR3 sequences; about 7.7% occur once, and the top ten carry approximately 2.3%. Whole blood that had not been fractionated was the source of extracted total RNA. Findings and caveats of the study: Sensitizing with DPC caused no change in TCRs above 1 in 1000 frequency.

V usage is TRBV20-1 and J usage is TRBJ2-3, with 7 bases lining up with TRBD1. This receptor was identified in a male donor in good health. This chain's CDR3 is CSARGRDRVEYTQYF. Here the CDR3 DNA reads TGCAGTGCTAGAGGGAGAGACAGGGTGGAATATACGCAGTATTTT.